These T cell receptor beta chains were read from a single sample in a study of cytomegalovirus exposure and HLA in healthy donors. Data came from immunoSEQ multiplex PCR; TCRdb stores just in-frame clones and leaves some out. In the table there are about 120,000 clones, approximately 91% of which are singletons. Sequenced input: PBMCs. These receptors were obtained from a woman younger than 30 in good health and CMV-seronegative. CDR3s include the opening cysteine and the closing phenylalanine or tryptophan. The D gene is left open where the match is weak. Some rows mark clone size as missing; the rest say once, few, many or name a class of expanded clone.

v_gene,j_gene,abundance,d_gene,CDR3nt,CDR3aa
TRBV5-1,TRBJ2-5,.,.,TGCGCCAGCAGCGGACCGGGATCCGGGGAGACCCAGTACTTC,CASSGPGSGETQYF
TRBV5-1,TRBJ2-1,.,.,TGCGCCAGCAGCGCACCGGGACTGGCCTACAATGAGCAGTTCTTC,CASSAPGLAYNEQFF
TRBV5-1,TRBJ2-5,.,TRBD1,TGCGCCAGCAGCTCAGGGGGTAATCAAGAGACCCAGTACTTC,CASSSGGNQETQYF
TRBV11-2,TRBJ2-7,.,.,TGTGCCAGCACCTCTGCTGAGGAGCAGTACTTC,CASTSAEEQYF
TRBV7-9,TRBJ2-5,.,TRBD2,TGTGCCAGCAGCCGGACTAGCATCCAAGAGACCCAGTACTTC,CASSRTSIQETQYF
TRBV4-2,TRBJ2-3,.,TRBD2,TGTGCCAGCAGCCAAGATTCCGACCTAGGGGGACTAGCGGGAGGACTAGATACGCAGTATTTT,CASSQDSDLGGLAGGLDTQYF
TRBV4-1,TRBJ2-3,.,TRBD2,TGCGCCAGCAGCCACTACTATTTGGGCCTAGCGGGAGAAGATACGCAGTATTTT,CASSHYYLGLAGEDTQYF
TRBV27,TRBJ2-2,once,TRBD2,TGTGCCAGCAGCGCGACTAGCGGGTTTACCGGGGAGCTGTTTTTT,CASSATSGFTGELFF
TRBV27,TRBJ2-1,.,TRBD1,TGTGCCAGCAGGGACGGGACAGGGTACAATGAGCAGTTCTTC,CASRDGTGYNEQFF
TRBV7-2,TRBJ2-1,.,TRBD2,TGTGCCAGCAGCTTTTCACTAGCGGGAGCTAATGAGCAGTTCTTC,CASSFSLAGANEQFF
TRBV4-1,TRBJ1-2,.,TRBD1,TGCGCCAGCAGCCAGATAGGACAGGGAGAAAGCTATGGCTACACCTTC,CASSQIGQGESYGYTF
TRBV7-6,TRBJ2-3,.,.,TGTGCCAGCAGCATGACAGCGAGCACAGATACGCAGTATTTT,CASSMTASTDTQYF
TRBV13,TRBJ2-7,.,TRBD1,TGTGCCAGCAGACAGGCCGGGACAGGATCCTACGAGCAGTACTTC,CASRQAGTGSYEQYF
TRBV11-3,TRBJ1-4,.,.,TGTGCCAGCAGCGGAACAGGGACCTCAGCGGAAAAACTGTTTTTT,CASSGTGTSAEKLFF
TRBV5-8,TRBJ2-5,.,TRBD1,TGTGCCAGCAACTCGGGACAGGAGGAGACCCAGTACTTC,CASNSGQEETQYF
TRBV7-3,TRBJ2-3,.,.,TGTGCCAGCAAAGAACCGGGAGAGGATGGTACAGATACGCAGTATTTT,CASKEPGEDGTDTQYF
TRBV5-6,TRBJ1-5,.,TRBD1,TGTGCCAGCAGCTCGATGACAGGGGGCTTAAATCAGCCCCAGCATTTT,CASSSMTGGLNQPQHF
TRBV30,TRBJ1-5,.,TRBD1,TGTGCCTGGAGTGATGGGGCAGGGGGGAATCAGCCCCAGCATTTT,CAWSDGAGGNQPQHF
TRBV6-5,TRBJ2-1,.,.,TGTGCCAGCAGTCCGGGAGATGAGCAGTTCTTC,CASSPGDEQFF
TRBV18,TRBJ2-1,.,.,TGTGCCAGCTCACCCCGACTCGTTTACAATGAGCAGTTCTTC,CASSPRLVYNEQFF
TRBV4-2,TRBJ2-7,.,TRBD1,TGTGCCAGCAGCCAATCCGGGACAGGGGGCTCCTACGAGCAGTACTTC,CASSQSGTGGSYEQYF
TRBV4-1,TRBJ2-3,.,.,TGCGCCAGCAGCCAAGATAGCTCGGCTAGCACAGATACGCAGTATTTT,CASSQDSSASTDTQYF
TRBV2,TRBJ2-7,.,TRBD1,TGTGCCAGCACCGAGGGGACAGGGGTCTACGAGCAGTACTTC,CASTEGTGVYEQYF
TRBV5-1,TRBJ2-7,.,TRBD2,TGCGCCAGCAGCTTGGATTTAGCGGGGTTTTCCTACGAGCAGTACTTC,CASSLDLAGFSYEQYF
TRBV28,TRBJ1-1,.,.,TGTGCCAGCAGTTTATATAAGGAGGGAACCACTGAAGCTTTCTTT,CASSLYKEGTTEAFF
TRBV28,TRBJ1-4,.,.,TGTGCCAGCAGTCAACAGGGTAGTAATGTTGAAAAACTGTTTTTT,CASSQQGSNVEKLFF
TRBV6-5,TRBJ1-1,.,.,TGTGCCAGCAGTGTCGGGAACACTGAAGCTTTCTTT,CASSVGNTEAFF
TRBV6-1,TRBJ2-7,.,.,TGTGCCAGTCACGAGGGCTACGAGCAGTACTTC,CASHEGYEQYF
TRBV11-1,TRBJ2-7,.,.,TGTGCCAGCAGTCCCGGAACTACAACCTTCGAGCAGTACTTC,CASSPGTTTFEQYF
TRBV13,TRBJ2-7,.,TRBD2,TGTGCCAGCAGCAAGGGACTAGCGGCCGAGCAGTACTTC,CASSKGLAAEQYF
TRBV11-3,TRBJ2-7,.,.,TGTGCCAGCAGCGTGAGGACTCAAACCTACGAGCAGTACTTC,CASSVRTQTYEQYF
TRBV13,TRBJ2-1,.,TRBD2,TGTGCCAGCAGCATGTGGGTAGCGGGAAAGGGGAACAATGAGCAGTTCTTC,CASSMWVAGKGNNEQFF
TRBV7-9,TRBJ2-7,.,TRBD1,TGTGCCAGCAGCTTAGCGATGGGACAGGGTCTCTACGAGCAGTACTTC,CASSLAMGQGLYEQYF
TRBV6-5,TRBJ2-7,.,.,TGTGCCAGCAGTTACTATCCGGGGTACTCCTACGAGCAGTACTTC,CASSYYPGYSYEQYF
TRBV19,TRBJ2-2,.,.,TGTGCCGGGAGTAAGGGGGACACCGGGGAGCTGTTTTTT,CAGSKGDTGELFF
TRBV19,TRBJ2-7,few,TRBD1,TGTGCCACCGAAGGGACAGGGGGCTACGAGCAGTACTTC,CATEGTGGYEQYF